This T cell receptor beta chain was documented in a study of blood T cell repertoires in COVID-19. Overall study context: The analysed material was cDNA or gDNA that came from T cells, B-cell-depleted T cells, or PBMCs.

Assay used: immunoSEQ multiplex PCR; TCRdb lists only in-frame clones, some missing. The table has 10,000 or so clones, roughly 79% seen once. V trimming: 2 bases; J trimming: 0 bases; junction bases outside the gene matches: 7. This CDR3 has 17 amino acids. Germline V gene lookup returns CDR1 MDHEN and CDR2 SYDVKM. This clone was recorded once. J is TRBJ1-5 and V is TRBV28, with 7 bases aligning to TRBD1. The source of this sequence is a human donor in a cohort sampled during active COVID-19. The specimen was peripheral blood. DNA for the CDR3: TGTGCCAGCAGTTTAGGGGGACAGCTATATAGCAATCAGCCCCAGCATTTT. Translating it yields CASSLGGQLYSNQPQHF.